Sequencing of this T cell receptor beta chain was carried out in a study of T cell repertoires in cytomegalovirus infection. Study-level points and caveats: It was HLA-C-restricted CMV-specific TCR beta clonotypes that dominated the response ex vivo. Based on cumulative public TCR beta family frequency, carriers of CMV plus the relevant HLA were identified.

This clonotype was observed a single time. The antigen remains unidentified. TCRdb used MiXCR to reprocess the reads, holding one entry per CDR3 protein. The data show around 340,000 distinct CDR3 sequences, with under 35% seen just once and around 20% held by the top ten. The CDR3 extends over 15 amino acids. The junction had 9 bases not matched to a gene; V was cut back by 3 bases and J by 9 bases. In germline, CDR1 is WSHSY, CDR2 SAAADI. The receptor was isolated from a human donor in good health (CMV status not recorded). Some clones in this sample may be carry-over from other donors' samples. This rearrangement joins TRBV10-2 to TRBJ2-1, with 9 bases lining up with TRBD2. Sequenced here: cultured PBMCs, sampled from culture after CMV antigen stimulation. The CDR3 nucleotides read TGCGCCAGCAGTGACGTTAGCGGGAGATTCGGTGAGCAGTTCTTC. Residues: CASSDVSGRFGEQFF.